A single sample is the source of the 30 T cell receptor beta chains below, sequenced in a study of blood T cells in healthy people across ages. A second PCR, run for about 7 to 11 cycles, used a sample-barcoded 5' primer plus a J-beta primer mix. TCRdb ran MiXCR on the 5' RACE reads and lists one entry per CDR3 protein. The repertoire has around 800,000 distinct CDR3 sequences, roughly 24% of them found once; the top ten carry around 3%. This same sample was also part of a study on T cells of mothers and their children.

Sequencing was carried out using blood. The receptors were sampled from a boy aged 5-17 years in good health.

This clonotype was recorded a few times. V and J are TRBV18 and TRBJ2-7, with D perhaps TRBD2 (6 bases). The germline gives CDR1 KGHSH, CDR2 LQKENI. Trimming removed 2 bases at V and 4 bases at J, with 12 bases between. The CDR3 is 14 amino acids. CDR3 amino acids: CASSPDTGGYEQYF. In DNA form, the CDR3 reads TGTGCCAGCTCACCAGACACTGGGGGGTACGAGCAGTACTTC.

The chain combines TRBV12-3 or TRBV12-4 with TRBJ2-1; D gene unclear. This CDR3 comprises 14 residues. The V gene lost 6 bases and the J gene lost 4 bases, with 13 bases spanning the gap. CDR3 DNA: TGTGCCAGCAGCGGCGCTGGGCAGTACAATGAGCAGTTCTTC. Translated: CASSGAGQYNEQFF.

This clonotype was recorded a few times. The chain employs TRBV5-1 and TRBJ2-5; D might be TRBD2 (5 bases). CDR1 and CDR2 (germline): SGHRS, YFSETQ. This CDR3 contains 13 residues. V dropped 6 bases and J dropped 5 bases, with 14 bases sitting between them. CDR3 sequence (DNA): TGCGCCAGCACCTCGGCTGGCGGGGAGACCCAGTACTTC. It codes for CASTSAGGETQYF.

The table lists this clonotype with a few counts. The chain links TRBV27 to TRBJ2-2; 7 bases agree with TRBD2. Germline CDR1 MNHEY, CDR2 SMNVEV (reference sequence). The J segment lost 5 bases and the V segment lost 3 bases, leaving 9 bases of the junction unmatched. CDR3 size: 16 residues. In DNA, the CDR3 is TGTGCCAGCAGTTTGATTAGGTTCGGGGGGACCGGGGAGCTGTTTTTT. This encodes CASSLIRFGGTGELFF.

The chain joins TRBV9 to TRBJ1-2; no definite D call. V was pared by 0 bases and J by 1 base, with 13 bases between. The V gene's germline CDR1 is SGDLS and CDR2 YYNGEE. The CDR3 is 16 residues long. The CDR3 sequence is CASSVGREAFNYGYTF. DNA of the CDR3: TGTGCCAGCAGCGTAGGGAGAGAGGCCTTTAACTATGGCTACACCTTC. Drawing the rest from reference TRBV9 and TRBJ1-2, the complete variable domain is DSGVTQTPKHLITATGQRVTLRCSPRSGDLSVYWYQQSLDQGLQFLIQYYNGEERAKGNILERFSAQQFPDLHSELNLSSLELGDSALYFCASSVGREAFNYGYTFGSGTRLTVV.

This clonotype was picked up a small number of times. The chain uses TRBV11-2 and TRBJ1-3; D gene unclear. The CDR3 extends over 18 amino acids. Trimming pared 0 bases from V and 0 bases from J, leaving 15 bases between. Per the germline V gene, CDR1 is SGHAT and CDR2 is FQNNGV. The CDR3 is CASSLDLAQARSGNTIYF. The DNA for the CDR3 is TGTGCCAGCAGCTTAGATCTCGCTCAGGCTCGCTCTGGAAACACCATATATTTT.

This clonotype came up a few times. V gene TRBV9 combines with J gene TRBJ2-3; D call uncertain. Trimming stripped 0 bases from V and 5 bases from J, with 10 bases between. Germline values: CDR1 SGDLS, CDR2 YYNGEE. The CDR3 totals 14 residues. DNA of the CDR3: TGTGCCAGCAGCGTAGGGCCCCGCGGAGATACGCAGTATTTT. This gives the protein CASSVGPRGDTQYF.

This rearrangement joins TRBV7-2 to TRBJ2-5; tentatively, D is TRBD2 (6 bases). Near its end, the DNA agrees better with TRBJ2-7, so the J call may be wrong. There are 14 residues in the CDR3. CDR1 and CDR2 from the germline V gene are SGHTA and FQGNSA. The CDR3 protein is CASSPLRLVNEQYF. CDR3 nucleotide sequence: TGTGCCAGCAGCCCCTTGCGACTAGTGAACGAGCAGTACTTC.

In this sample, this clonotype turned up once. This sequence joins TRBV18 and TRBJ2-7; TRBD1 matches 9 bases. Per the germline V gene, CDR1 is KGHSH and CDR2 is LQKENI. The CDR3 is 15 amino acids. Germline trimming cut 3 bases from V and 0 bases from J; bases unmatched to any gene: 3. This CDR3 is CASSPATGGSYEQYF. The CDR3 DNA follows: TGTGCCAGCTCACCGGCGACAGGGGGCTCCTACGAGCAGTACTTC.

This clonotype occurred a few times. The chain combines TRBV20-1 with TRBJ2-3; 8 nucleotides agree with TRBD2. J lost 2 bases, V lost 3 bases, and 4 bases had no gene match. The CDR3 consists of 14 residues. CDR1 is DFQATT, CDR2 SNEGSKA, per germline (reference sequence). The CDR3 reads CSARSGGDTDTQYF. The CDR3 DNA reads as TGCAGTGCTAGGTCGGGGGGGGACACAGATACGCAGTATTTT.

This clonotype has a handful of counts. The V gene is TRBV4-1, the J gene TRBJ2-1; TRBD1 agrees at 8 bases. The end of the DNA fits TRBJ2-5 better, so the J call may be wrong. Germline V CDR1 and CDR2: MGHRA, YSYEKL. The CDR3 runs to 14 residues. The CDR3 DNA follows: TGCGCCAGCAGCCGACAGGGGAATCGAGGGACCCAGTACTTC. It translates to CASSRQGNRGTQYF.

For this clonotype: Relative to the germline gene, one junction end is altered; a read error may explain this. CDR3 DNA sequence: TGTGCCAGCAGCTTCCGGGGGCCCTATGGCTACATCTTC. Translated: CASSFRGPYGYIF. V gene TRBV7-9 combines with J gene TRBJ1-2, with a possible D match to TRBD1 (6 bases). Germline V gene lookup returns CDR1 SEHNR and CDR2 FQNEAQ (reference sequence). CDR3 length: 13 amino acids.

Only a few counts were recorded for this clonotype. One end of the junction is discordant with germline, which a read error may explain. The chain combines TRBV4-1 with TRBJ1-2, with TRBD1 identical over 7 bases. The V gene's germline CDR1 is MGHRA and CDR2 YSYEKL. CDR3 length: 17 amino acids. The CDR3 region has the DNA TGCGCCAGTAGCCCGGCCGGGGGGGCGGACAGGCACTATGGCTACACCTTC. It yields the protein CASSPAGGADRHYGYTF.

J is TRBJ1-4 and V is TRBV20-1; 7 bases align to TRBD1. The germline V gene has CDR1 DFQATT and CDR2 SNEGSKA (reference sequence). V lost 2 bases to trimming and J lost 5 bases; unmatched junction nucleotides: 2. The CDR3 is made up of 13 amino acids. CDR3 protein: CSARQGENEKLFF. DNA for the CDR3: TGCAGTGCTAGACAGGGGGAAAATGAAAAACTGTTTTTT.

The rearrangement uses TRBV27 and TRBJ2-5; the match to TRBD2 covers 7 bases. CDR1 is MNHEY and CDR2 is SMNVEV in the germline V gene (reference sequence). Losses at the gene ends were 0 bases for V and 5 bases for J; bases not matched to a gene: 9. This CDR3 comprises 16 residues. The CDR3 nucleotides read TGTGCCAGCAGTTTATCGGGCGGGGGAGTCTGGGAGACCCAGTACTTC. Encoded protein: CASSLSGGGVWETQYF.

This chain connects TRBV10-2 to TRBJ2-5, with TRBD2 identical over 8 bases. Germline lookup yields CDR1 WSHSY and CDR2 SAAADI. The ends lost 6 bases at V and 4 bases at J; junction bases unmatched: 22. CDR3 length: 19 amino acids. The CDR3: CASSSIEWWGPAGGETQYF. The CDR3, as DNA: TGCGCCAGCAGCTCAATTGAATGGTGGGGGCCGGCGGGGGGAGAGACCCAGTACTTC.

The rearrangement links TRBV4-1 to TRBJ1-1; D gene uncertain. The CDR3 has 13 amino acids. CDR1 and CDR2 from the germline V gene are MGHRA and YSYEKL. V was trimmed by 1 base and J by 5 bases, leaving 8 bases between them. CDR3 residues: CASSQGGETEAFF. In DNA, the CDR3 is TGCGCCAGCAGCCAAGGTGGGGAAACTGAAGCTTTCTTT.

This clonotype came up a few times. The chain employs TRBV7-6 and TRBJ2-5; 14 bases align to TRBD2. The closer fit of TRBJ2-1 to the DNA end suggests the J call may be wrong. This CDR3 is built from 17 residues. The germline V gene encodes CDR1 SGHVS and CDR2 FNYEAQ. CDR3 sequence reads: CASSPSGTSGGYNEQFF. In nucleotides, the CDR3 is TGTGCCAGCAGTCCTTCTGGGACTAGCGGGGGATACAATGAGCAGTTCTTC.

The V gene is TRBV7-2, the J gene TRBJ2-5, with a tentative D call TRBD1 (5 bases). The CDR3 is 15 residues long. Between the trimmed V and J ends, which lost 5 bases and 5 bases, there was a span of 18 bases. The germline gives CDR1 SGHTA, CDR2 FQGNSA. The DNA for the CDR3 is TGTGCCAGCAGCACTCAATCGACAGTCCGGGAGACCCAGTACTTC. Its translation is CASSTQSTVRETQYF.

V gene TRBV11-2 combines with J gene TRBJ2-5; TRBD2 aligns across 7 bases. The DNA end lines up better with TRBJ2-1; the J call may be wrong. In germline, CDR1 is SGHAT, CDR2 FQNNGV. The CDR3 length is 12 residues. The CDR3 sequence: CASRTTSREQFF. The DNA of the CDR3 is TGTGCCAGCAGAACGACTAGCCGCGAGCAGTTCTTC.

The V call is TRBV7-9, the J call TRBJ2-5; 8 bases fit TRBD1. The better agreement between TRBJ2-1 and the DNA end casts doubt on the J call. This CDR3 has 14 amino acids. Germline V gives CDR1 SEHNR, CDR2 FQNEAQ (reference sequence). Here the CDR3 reads CASSLEDRGNEQFF. CDR3 coding DNA: TGTGCCAGCAGCTTAGAAGACAGGGGTAATGAGCAGTTCTTC.

V usage is TRBV5-1 and J usage is TRBJ2-1, with a tentative D call TRBD1 (5 bases). The CDR3 spans 13 residues. V lost 3 bases to trimming and J lost 5 bases, with 9 bases between them. Germline-derived CDR1 and CDR2 are SGHRS and YFSETQ. The CDR3 reads CASSSNRNNEQFF. DNA for the CDR3: TGCGCCAGCAGCTCGAACAGGAACAATGAGCAGTTCTTC.

This clonotype was seen a handful of times. The chain carries TRBV2 and TRBJ1-5, with unresolved D. V lost 6 bases and J lost 6, with 15 bases in between. There are 14 residues in the CDR3. Per germline, CDR1 SNHLY and CDR2 FYNNEI. This CDR3 reads CASRGPAEGQPQHF. Written as DNA, the CDR3 is TGTGCCAGCAGGGGCCCCGCGGAGGGTCAGCCCCAGCATTTT.

This rearrangement joins TRBV18 to TRBJ1-2; no clear D. V was shortened by 4 bases and J by 2 bases, with 14 bases between the two germline ends. CDR3 length: 15 residues. The germline CDR1 and CDR2 sequences are KGHSH and LQKENI. CDR3 in DNA: TGTGCCAGCTCACAGGGCAGTAAAGGGAACTATGGCTACACCTTC. Translated, it gives CASSQGSKGNYGYTF.

This chain connects TRBV7-9 to TRBJ1-1; 8 nucleotides align to TRBD1. Germline assignment: CDR1 SEHNR and CDR2 FQNEAQ (reference sequence). V lost 5 bases to trimming and J lost 4 bases; unmatched junction nucleotides: 9. The CDR3 spans 15 residues. This CDR3 reads CASSEKDRGGTEAFF. CDR3 DNA sequence: TGTGCCAGCAGCGAAAAAGACAGGGGTGGCACTGAAGCTTTCTTT.

The CDR3 sequence is CSARDQATYQQYF. The CDR3 DNA reads as TGCAGTGCTAGAGATCAGGCTACTTACCAGCAGTACTTC. This chain connects TRBV20-1 to TRBJ2-7; D gene unclear. This CDR3 has 13 amino acids. Per germline, CDR1 DFQATT and CDR2 SNEGSKA (reference sequence). V was cut by 0 bases and J by 8 bases, with 14 bases left in between.

This clonotype was counted a few times. Germline is not matched at one junction end, which may reflect a read error. The chain is built from TRBV20-1 and TRBJ1-1; a weak D match, TRBD1 (6 bases). Germline V gives CDR1 DFQATT, CDR2 SNEGSKA (reference sequence). The length of the CDR3 is 13 residues. The CDR3 region is CSARGGMNTEAFF. CDR3 sequence (DNA): TGCAGCGCTAGGGGGGGGATGAACACTGAAGCTTTCTTT.

The chain links TRBV12-3 or TRBV12-4 to TRBJ2-1, with 14 nucleotides matching TRBD2. V shed 3 bases, J shed 5 bases, and the junction held 3 bases outside the gene matches. This CDR3 is built from 16 residues. The CDR3 region is CASSFGLAGGHNEQFF. DNA for the CDR3: TGTGCCAGCAGTTTCGGACTAGCGGGGGGTCACAATGAGCAGTTCTTC.

This clonotype was counted only a few times. The chain joins TRBV14 to TRBJ2-3; D remains ambiguous. The CDR3 totals 17 residues. V lost 4 bases, J lost 0 bases, and 17 bases lay in between. Looked up from germline, CDR1 is SGHDN and CDR2 is FVKESK. The CDR3: CASSRLSVLGSTDTQYF. Here the CDR3 DNA reads TGTGCCAGCAGCCGATTATCGGTTTTGGGCAGCACAGATACGCAGTATTTT. Full variable domain (rest looked up from reference TRBV14 and TRBJ2-3): EAGVTQFPSHSVIEKGQTVTLRCDPISGHDNLYWYRRVMGKEIKFLLHFVKESKQDESGMPNNRFLAERTGGTYSTLKVQPAELEDSGVYFCASSRLSVLGSTDTQYFGPGTRLTVL.

The genes are TRBV2 and TRBJ2-5, with 12 positions matching TRBD1. This CDR3 contains 14 residues. The ends lost 6 bases at V and 11 bases at J; junction bases unmatched: 10. Germline V gene lookup returns CDR1 SNHLY and CDR2 FYNNEI. CDR3 nucleotides: TGTGCCAGCAGGGGACAGGGGGCTGTCTACGGGCAGTACTTC. Its translation: CASRGQGAVYGQYF.